This paragraph reports one T cell receptor (beta chain). This sample stems from a study of early T cells in non-severe SARS-CoV-2 infection. Germline CDR1 reads PRHDT; CDR2 reads FYEKMQ (reference sequence). V gave up 0 bases and J gave up 3 bases, with 11 bases separating them. CDR3 length: 16 residues. Each CDR3 protein gets one entry after TCRdb re-called the 5' RACE reads with MiXCR. The table has about 33,000 distinct CDR3 sequences, approximately 4.4% seen once. Sequences were obtained from whole blood. The source of this sequence is an adult who was a healthcare worker with PCR-confirmed SARS-CoV-2 infection or an uninfected control (not recorded which). J is TRBJ2-2 and V is TRBV13; possible D gene TRBD2, 6 bases. The CDR3 loop reads CASSLGRSGDTGELFF. The CDR3, as DNA: TGTGCCAGCAGCTTAGGCCGTTCGGGGGACACCGGGGAGCTGTTTTTT. The whole variable domain, filled in from reference TRBV13 and TRBJ2-2, reads AAGVIQSPRHLIKEKRETATLKCYPIPRHDTVYWYQQGPGQDPQFLISFYEKMQSDKGSIPDRFSAQQFSDYHSELNMSSLELGDSALYFCASSLGRSGDTGELFFGEGSRLTVL.